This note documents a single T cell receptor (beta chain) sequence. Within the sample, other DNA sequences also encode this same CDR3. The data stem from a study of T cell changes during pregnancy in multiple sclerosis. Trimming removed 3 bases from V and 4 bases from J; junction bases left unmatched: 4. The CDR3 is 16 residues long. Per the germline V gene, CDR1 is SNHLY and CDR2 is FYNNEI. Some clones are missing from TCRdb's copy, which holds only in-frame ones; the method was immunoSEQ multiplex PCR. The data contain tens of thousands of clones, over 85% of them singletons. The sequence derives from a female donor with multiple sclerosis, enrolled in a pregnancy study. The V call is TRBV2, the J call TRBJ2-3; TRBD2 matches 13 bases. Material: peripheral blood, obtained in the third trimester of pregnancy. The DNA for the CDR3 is TGTGCCAGCAGTGAGCGGACTAGCGGGAGTGCAGATACGCAGTATTTT. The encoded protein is CASSERTSGSADTQYF.